Given below is one TCR beta chain in context. These data belong to a study of T cells of healthy individuals. Deletions cut 0 bases from V and 7 bases from J, with 7 bases between. Germline V lookup: CDR1 SNHLY, CDR2 FYNNEI. This CDR3 is 13 amino acids long. From the 5' RACE reads, TCRdb called clonotypes with MiXCR, one entry per CDR3 protein. The sample holds 53,000 or so distinct CDR3 sequences, roughly 14% seen once. The chain couples TRBV2 to TRBJ1-5, with unresolved D. This TCR was recovered from a human donor in good health. The CDR3 is CASSEASYQPQHF. CDR3 in DNA: TGTGCCAGCAGTGAAGCTAGCTACCAGCCCCAGCATTTT.